The sequence of this TCR beta chain was determined in a study of cytomegalovirus exposure and HLA in healthy donors. 60 Vbeta and 13 Jbeta primers were used in PCR. TCRdb's copy holds only in-frame clones and misses some; the assay was immunoSEQ multiplex PCR. The sample has under 200,000 clones; more than 65% are singletons. Germline V gene lookup returns CDR1 SGHAT and CDR2 FQNNGV. Trimming took 5 bases from V and 6 from J, leaving 17 bases between them. This CDR3 comprises 15 residues. The source material was PBMCs. The gene calls are TRBV11-2 and TRBJ2-1; D uncertain. The receptor's source is a man aged 45-65 years in good health and CMV-seropositive. The CDR3 region has the DNA TGTGCCAGCAGCCCCTTTCTAGTTAACGCCAATGAGCAGTTCTTC. Translated: CASSPFLVNANEQFF.